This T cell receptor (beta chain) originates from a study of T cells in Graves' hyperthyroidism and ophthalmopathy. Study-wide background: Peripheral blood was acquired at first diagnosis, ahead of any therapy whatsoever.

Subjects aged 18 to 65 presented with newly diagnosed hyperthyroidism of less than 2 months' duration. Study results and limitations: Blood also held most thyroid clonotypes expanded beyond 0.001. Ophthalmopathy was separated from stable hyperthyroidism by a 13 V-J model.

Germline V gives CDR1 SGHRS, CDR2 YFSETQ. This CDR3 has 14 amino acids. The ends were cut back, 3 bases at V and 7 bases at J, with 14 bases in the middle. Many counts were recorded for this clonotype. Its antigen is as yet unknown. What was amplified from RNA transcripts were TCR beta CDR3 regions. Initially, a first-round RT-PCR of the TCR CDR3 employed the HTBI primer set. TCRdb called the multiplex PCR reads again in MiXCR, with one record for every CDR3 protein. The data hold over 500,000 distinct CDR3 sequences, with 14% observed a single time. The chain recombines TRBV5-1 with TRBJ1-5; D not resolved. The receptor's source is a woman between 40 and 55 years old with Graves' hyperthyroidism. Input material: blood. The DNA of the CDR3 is TGCGCCAGCAGCTCGGAGGGAGGAGAGCAGCCCCAGCATTTT. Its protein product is CASSSEGGEQPQHF.